These 3 T cell receptor beta chains share one sample of origin, sequenced in a study of blood T cells in healthy people across ages (dated by TCRdb to 2015 to 2017). Library preparation employed 5' RACE. Sequencing instrument: Illumina HiSeq 2500. A second 7 to 11 cycle PCR used a sample-barcoded 5' primer and a J-beta primer mix. TCRdb reworked the public reads: Q25 trimming with fastp, MiXCR clone assembly, productive beta chains retained. For every CDR3 protein sequence, its rows merge into one entry that carries the most common genes and DNA. This sample lists more than 650,000 distinct CDR3 sequences; 53% were detected once. Jointly, the top ten make up approximately 40% of the sample. The sequenced sample was blood. These receptors were collected from a man at least 80 years old in good health.

This clonotype was observed a single time. This sequence joins TRBV10-3 and TRBJ2-1, with a tentative D call TRBD1 (6 bases). V was cut by 10 bases and J by 3 bases, with 13 bases left in between. Germline CDR1 reads ENHRY; CDR2 reads SYGVKD. The CDR3 covers 13 residues. This CDR3 reads CASRDTLYNEQFF. CDR3 nucleotide sequence: TGTGCCAGCCGGGACACCCTCTACAATGAGCAGTTCTTC.

This clonotype was picked up a small number of times. The CDR3: CASSQDWAREGSYEQYF. The CDR3 coding sequence is TGTGCCAGCAGCCAAGATTGGGCGCGGGAGGGCTCCTACGAGCAGTACTTC. The chain recombines TRBV3-1 with TRBJ2-7; 9 nucleotides align to TRBD2. With V trimmed by 0 bases and J by 0 bases, 6 bases remained unmatched. The CDR3 covers 17 residues. From germline, CDR1 is LGHDT and CDR2 YNNKEL (reference sequence).

The chain is built from TRBV7-3 and TRBJ2-5; the match to TRBD2 covers 10 bases. TRBJ2-7 matches the DNA end more closely, so the J call is doubtful. Per the germline V gene, CDR1 is SGHTA and CDR2 is FQGTGA. CDR3 length: 15 amino acids. Here the CDR3 reads CASSLTASGSREQYF. CDR3 DNA: TGTGCCAGCAGCTTAACGGCTAGCGGGAGCCGCGAGCAGTACTTC.